This T cell receptor beta chain was recorded in a study of CD8 T cells in Susac syndrome. Reverse transcription of roughly 0.45 to 1 ug RNA was performed with random hexamers. TCR beta CDR3 was amplified by immunoSEQ multiplex PCR. This amplification extended across 54 Vbeta and 13 Jbeta segments. One entry per CDR3 protein results from TCRdb running MiXCR on the immunoSEQ multiplex PCR reads. Of fewer than 350,000 distinct CDR3 sequences in the sample, 85% were seen once. The patients serving as multiple sclerosis controls were treatment-naive. They had stable or active relapsing-remitting disease and fulfilled revised McDonald criteria. TEMRA cells were enriched by FACS, and CD4+ and CD8+ T cells were negatively isolated. The length of the CDR3 is 15 residues. Germline trimming cut 7 bases from V and 8 bases from J; bases unmatched to any gene: 9. Germline V gives CDR1 PRHDT, CDR2 FYEKMQ (reference sequence).

This receptor was identified in a human donor with multiple sclerosis. Sequencing was carried out using CD8+ T cells from PBMCs. The rearrangement links TRBV13 to TRBJ2-1; TRBD2 matches 12 bases. The CDR3 DNA sequence: TGTGCCAGCACCCCGACTAGCGGGAGTGCGGATGAGCAGTTCTTC. Translation: CASTPTSGSADEQFF.